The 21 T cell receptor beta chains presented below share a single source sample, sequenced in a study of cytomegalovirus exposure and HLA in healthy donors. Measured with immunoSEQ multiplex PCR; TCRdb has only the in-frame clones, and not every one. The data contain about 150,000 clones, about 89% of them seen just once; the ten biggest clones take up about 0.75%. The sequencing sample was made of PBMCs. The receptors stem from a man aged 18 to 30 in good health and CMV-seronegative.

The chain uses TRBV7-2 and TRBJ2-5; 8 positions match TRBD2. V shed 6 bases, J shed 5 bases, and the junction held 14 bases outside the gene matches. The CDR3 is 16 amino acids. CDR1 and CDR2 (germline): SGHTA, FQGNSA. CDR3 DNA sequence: TGTGCCAGCAGTTGGGGTGGGACTAGGGGTTCTGAGACCCAGTACTTC. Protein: CASSWGGTRGSETQYF.

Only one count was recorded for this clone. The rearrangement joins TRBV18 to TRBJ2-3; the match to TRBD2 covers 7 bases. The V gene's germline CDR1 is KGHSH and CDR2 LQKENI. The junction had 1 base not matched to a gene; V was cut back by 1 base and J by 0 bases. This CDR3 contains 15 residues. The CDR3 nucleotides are TGTGCCAGCTCACCACGAGCGGGGAGCACAGATACGCAGTATTTT. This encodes CASSPRAGSTDTQYF.

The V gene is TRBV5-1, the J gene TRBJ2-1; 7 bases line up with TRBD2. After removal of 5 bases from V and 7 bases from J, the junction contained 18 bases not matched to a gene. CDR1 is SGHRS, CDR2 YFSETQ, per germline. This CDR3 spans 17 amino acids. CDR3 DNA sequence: TGCGCCAGCAGAAGAGAAAGCGGGATAGTTTTGGGAAATGAGCAGTTCTTC. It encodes CASRRESGIVLGNEQFF. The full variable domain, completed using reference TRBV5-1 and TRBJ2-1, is KAGVTQTPRYLIKTRGQQVTLSCSPISGHRSVSWYQQTPGQGLQFLFEYFSETQRNKGNFPGRFSGRQFSNSRSEMNVSTLELGDSALYLCASRRESGIVLGNEQFFGPGTRLTVL.

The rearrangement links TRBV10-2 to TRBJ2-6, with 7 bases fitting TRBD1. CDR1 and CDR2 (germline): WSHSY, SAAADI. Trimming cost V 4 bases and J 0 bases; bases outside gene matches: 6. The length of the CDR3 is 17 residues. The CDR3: CASSAGQRDSGANVLTF. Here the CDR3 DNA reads TGCGCCAGCAGTGCGGGACAGAGAGACTCTGGGGCCAACGTCCTGACTTTC.

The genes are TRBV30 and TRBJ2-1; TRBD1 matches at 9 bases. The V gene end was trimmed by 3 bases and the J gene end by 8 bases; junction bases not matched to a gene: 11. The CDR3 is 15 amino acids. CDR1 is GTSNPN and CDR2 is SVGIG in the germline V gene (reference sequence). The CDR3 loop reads CAWSSRTGVRDEQFF. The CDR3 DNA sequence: TGTGCCTGGAGCTCCAGGACAGGGGTGAGGGATGAGCAGTTCTTC. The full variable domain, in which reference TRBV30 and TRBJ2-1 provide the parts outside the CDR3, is SQTIHQWPATLVQPVGSPLSLECTVEGTSNPNLYWYRQAAGRGLQLLFYSVGIGQISSEVPQNLSASRPQDRQFILSSKKLLLSDSGFYLCAWSSRTGVRDEQFFGPGTRLTVL.

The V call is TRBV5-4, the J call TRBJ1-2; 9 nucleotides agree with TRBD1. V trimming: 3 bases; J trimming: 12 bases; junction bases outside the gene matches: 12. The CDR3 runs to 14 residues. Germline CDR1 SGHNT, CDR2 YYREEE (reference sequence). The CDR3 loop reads CASSSPGQGISHTF. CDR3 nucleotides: TGTGCCAGCAGCTCTCCGGGACAGGGAATTTCTCACACCTTC.

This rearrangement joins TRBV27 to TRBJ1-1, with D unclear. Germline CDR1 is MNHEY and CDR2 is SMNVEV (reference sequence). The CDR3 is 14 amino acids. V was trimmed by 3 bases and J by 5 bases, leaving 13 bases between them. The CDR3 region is CASSLVGWRTEAFF. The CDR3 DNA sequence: TGTGCCAGCAGTTTGGTCGGGTGGCGGACTGAAGCTTTCTTT.

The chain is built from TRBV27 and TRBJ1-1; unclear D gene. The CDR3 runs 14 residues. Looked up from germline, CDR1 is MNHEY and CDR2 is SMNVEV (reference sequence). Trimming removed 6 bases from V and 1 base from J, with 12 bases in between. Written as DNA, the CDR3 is TGTGCCAGCAGCGTGACATCTCAGAACACTGAAGCTTTCTTT. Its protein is CASSVTSQNTEAFF.

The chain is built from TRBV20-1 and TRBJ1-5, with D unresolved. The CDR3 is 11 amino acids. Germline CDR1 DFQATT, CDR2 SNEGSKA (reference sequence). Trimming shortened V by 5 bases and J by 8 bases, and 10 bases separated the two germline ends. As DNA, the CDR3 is TGCAGTGCTCAGGTTGATAAGCCCCAGCATTTT. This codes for CSAQVDKPQHF.

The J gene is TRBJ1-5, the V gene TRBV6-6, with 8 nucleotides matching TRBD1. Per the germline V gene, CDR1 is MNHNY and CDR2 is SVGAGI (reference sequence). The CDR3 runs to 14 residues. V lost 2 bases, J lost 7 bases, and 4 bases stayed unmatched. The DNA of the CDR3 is TGTGCCAGCAGTTACACAGGGGGGAAACAGCCCCAGCATTTT. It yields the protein CASSYTGGKQPQHF.

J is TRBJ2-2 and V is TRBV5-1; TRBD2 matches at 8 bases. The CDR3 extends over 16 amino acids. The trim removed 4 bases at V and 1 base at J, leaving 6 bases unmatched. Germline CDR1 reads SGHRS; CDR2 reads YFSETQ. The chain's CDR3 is CASSPRAGENTGELFF. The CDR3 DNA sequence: TGCGCCAGCAGCCCGAGAGCGGGGGAGAACACCGGGGAGCTGTTTTTT.

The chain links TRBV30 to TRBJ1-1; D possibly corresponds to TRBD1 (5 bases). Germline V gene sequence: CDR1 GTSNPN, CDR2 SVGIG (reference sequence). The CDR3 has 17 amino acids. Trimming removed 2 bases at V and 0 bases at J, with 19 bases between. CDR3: CAWSPSRALFLNTEAFF. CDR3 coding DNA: TGTGCCTGGAGTCCGTCCAGGGCCCTCTTCTTGAACACTGAAGCTTTCTTT.

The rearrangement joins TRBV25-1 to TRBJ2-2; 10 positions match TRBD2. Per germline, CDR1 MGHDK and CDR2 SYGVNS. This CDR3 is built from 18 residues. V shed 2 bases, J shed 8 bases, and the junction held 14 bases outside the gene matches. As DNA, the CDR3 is TGTGCCAGCAGTGAAAAGGTCTTAGCGGGAGGCGTTAGGGGGGAGCTGTTTTTT. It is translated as CASSEKVLAGGVRGELFF. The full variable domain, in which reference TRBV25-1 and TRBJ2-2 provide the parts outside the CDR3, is EADIYQTPRYLVIGTGKKITLECSQTMGHDKMYWYQQDPGMELHLIHYSYGVNSTEKGDLSSESTVSRIRTEHFPLTLESARPSHTSQYLCASSEKVLAGGVRGELFFGEGSRLTVL.

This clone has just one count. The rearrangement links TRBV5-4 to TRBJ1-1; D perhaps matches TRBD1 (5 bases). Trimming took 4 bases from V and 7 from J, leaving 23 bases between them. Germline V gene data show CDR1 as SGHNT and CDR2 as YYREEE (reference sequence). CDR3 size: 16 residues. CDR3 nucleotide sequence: TGTGCCAGCAGCCCTGAAGTCAGTGGGGGGTGGGTTGAAGCTTTCTTT. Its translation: CASSPEVSGGWVEAFF.

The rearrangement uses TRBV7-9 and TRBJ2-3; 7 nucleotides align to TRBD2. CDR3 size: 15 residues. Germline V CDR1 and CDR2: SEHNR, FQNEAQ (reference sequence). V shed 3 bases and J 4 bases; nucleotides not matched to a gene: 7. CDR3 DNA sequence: TGTGCCAGCAGCTTTGGCGGGAGTATCGCAGATACGCAGTATTTT. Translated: CASSFGGSIADTQYF. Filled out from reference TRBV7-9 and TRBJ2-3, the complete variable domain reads DTGVSQNPRHKITKRGQNVTFRCDPISEHNRLYWYRQTLGQGPEFLTYFQNEAQLEKSRLLSDRFSAERPKGSFSTLEIQRTEQGDSAMYLCASSFGGSIADTQYFGPGTRLTVL.

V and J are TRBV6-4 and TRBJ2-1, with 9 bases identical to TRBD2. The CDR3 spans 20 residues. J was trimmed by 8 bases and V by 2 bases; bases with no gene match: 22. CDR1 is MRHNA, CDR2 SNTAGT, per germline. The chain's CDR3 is CASSDIGLAGKRGPLDEQFF. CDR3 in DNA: TGTGCCAGCAGTGACATAGGTCTAGCGGGGAAAAGGGGGCCTTTGGATGAGCAGTTCTTC.

CDR3 loop: CASNKKGLAGSYEQYV. DNA for the CDR3: TGTGCCAGCAACAAGAAAGGACTAGCGGGATCTTACGAGCAGTACGTC. This chain uses TRBV12-1 with TRBJ2-7; the DNA was not compared with TRBD2, the D call given in the table. TRBV12-1 is flagged as a pseudogene. The CDR3 length is 16 residues.

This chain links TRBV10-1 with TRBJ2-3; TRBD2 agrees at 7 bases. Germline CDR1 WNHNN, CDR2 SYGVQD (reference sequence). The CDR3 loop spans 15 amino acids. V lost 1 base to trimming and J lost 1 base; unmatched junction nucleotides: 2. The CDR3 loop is CASSELAGRTDTQYF. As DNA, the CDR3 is TGCGCCAGCAGTGAGTTAGCGGGTCGCACAGATACGCAGTATTTT.

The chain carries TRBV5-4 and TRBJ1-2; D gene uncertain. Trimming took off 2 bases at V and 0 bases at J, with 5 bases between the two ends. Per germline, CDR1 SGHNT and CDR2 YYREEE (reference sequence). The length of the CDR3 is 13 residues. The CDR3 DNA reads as TGTGCCAGCAGCTTTCCAGCTAACTATGGCTACACCTTC. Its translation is CASSFPANYGYTF. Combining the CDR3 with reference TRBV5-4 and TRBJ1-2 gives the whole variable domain ETGVTQSPTHLIKTRGQQVTLRCSSQSGHNTVSWYQQALGQGPQFIFQYYREEENGRGNFPPRFSGLQFPNYSSELNVNALELDDSALYLCASSFPANYGYTFGSGTRLTVV.

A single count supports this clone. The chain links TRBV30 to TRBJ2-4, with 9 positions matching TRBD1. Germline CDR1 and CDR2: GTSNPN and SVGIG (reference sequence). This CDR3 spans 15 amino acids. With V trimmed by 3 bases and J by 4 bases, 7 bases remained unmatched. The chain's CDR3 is CAWSQTQGAKNIQYF. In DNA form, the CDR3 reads TGTGCCTGGAGCCAGACACAGGGGGCAAAAAACATTCAGTACTTC.

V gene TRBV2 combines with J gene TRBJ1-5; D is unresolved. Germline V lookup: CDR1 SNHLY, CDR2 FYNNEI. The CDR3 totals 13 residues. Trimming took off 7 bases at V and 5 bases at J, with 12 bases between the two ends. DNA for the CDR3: TGTGCCAGCACCGAGGGAGGCCATCAGCCCCAGCATTTT. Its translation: CASTEGGHQPQHF.